The T cell receptor (beta chain) under discussion was sequenced for a study of blood T cells in healthy people across ages. General observations from the study: Expanded clonotype changes were possibly confounded by unknown donor CMV status. Compared with aged donors, long-lived donors showed fewer expanded clones, suggesting selection.

Together with a sample-barcoded 5' primer, a J-beta primer mix was included in a second PCR lasting roughly 7 to 11 cycles. A 12-random-nucleotide template-switch adaptor tagged each cDNA molecule. TCRdb analysed the 5' RACE reads with MiXCR anew, one entry per CDR3 protein. The sample lists around 1,100,000 distinct CDR3 sequences, around two fifths occurring once. The CDR3 totals 12 residues. The V gene lost 5 bases and the J gene lost 5 bases, with 9 bases spanning the gap. CDR1 MNHEY and CDR2 SVGEGT come from the germline V gene. Each donor's blood draw was approximately 10 milliliters of peripheral blood. This clonotype was seen more than once but under ten times. Its specificity is not known.

The specimen sequenced was blood. The clonotype was recovered from a man aged 18 to 29 in good health. The chain has TRBV6-2 or TRBV6-3 and TRBJ1-2; D is unresolved. The CDR3 is CASSDSMYGYTF. CDR3 bases: TGTGCCAGCAGTGATTCCATGTATGGCTACACCTTC.